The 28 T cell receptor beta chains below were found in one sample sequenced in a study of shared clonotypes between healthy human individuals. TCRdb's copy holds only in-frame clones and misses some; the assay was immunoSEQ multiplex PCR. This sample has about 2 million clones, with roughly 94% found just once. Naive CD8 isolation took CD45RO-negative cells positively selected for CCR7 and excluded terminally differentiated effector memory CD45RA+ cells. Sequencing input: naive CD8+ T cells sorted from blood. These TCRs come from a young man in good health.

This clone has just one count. The CDR3 loop reads CATIQGNNSPLHF. Here the CDR3 DNA reads TGCGCCACCATACAGGGAAATAATTCACCCCTCCACTTT. This chain joins TRBV10-2 and TRBJ1-6; D is perhaps TRBD1 (6 bases). The CDR3 has 13 residues. CDR1 is WSHSY and CDR2 is SAAADI in the germline V gene. V was shortened by 10 bases and J by 5 bases, with 12 bases between the two germline ends.

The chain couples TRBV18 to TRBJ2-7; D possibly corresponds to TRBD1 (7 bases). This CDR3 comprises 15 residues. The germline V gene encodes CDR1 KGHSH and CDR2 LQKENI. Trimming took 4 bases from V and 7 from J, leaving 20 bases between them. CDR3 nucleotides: TGTGCCAGCTCACTATCAGGGGGGCTGGAAATGGAGCAGTACTTC. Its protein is CASSLSGGLEMEQYF.

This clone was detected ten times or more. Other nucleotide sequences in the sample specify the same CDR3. The CDR3 loop reads CSAGRTDTQYF. The CDR3, as DNA: TGCAGTGCTGGACGCACAGATACGCAGTATTTT. The genes are TRBV20-1 and TRBJ2-3; D gene unclear. Germline-derived CDR1 and CDR2 are DFQATT and SNEGSKA (reference sequence). The length of the CDR3 is 11 residues. The V end lost 5 bases, the J end lost 1 base, and 4 bases lay between the germline ends.

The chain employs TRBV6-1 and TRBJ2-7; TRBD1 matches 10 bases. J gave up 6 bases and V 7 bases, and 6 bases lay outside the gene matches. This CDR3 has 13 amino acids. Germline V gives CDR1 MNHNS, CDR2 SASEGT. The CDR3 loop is CASKDRGSREQYF. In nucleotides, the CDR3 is TGTGCCAGCAAGGACAGGGGGTCGCGCGAGCAGTACTTC.

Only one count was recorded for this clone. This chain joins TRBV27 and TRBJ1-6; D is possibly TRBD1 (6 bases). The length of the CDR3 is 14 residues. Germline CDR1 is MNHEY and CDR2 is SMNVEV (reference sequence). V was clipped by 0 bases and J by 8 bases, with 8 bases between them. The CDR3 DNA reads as TGTGCCAGCAGTTTATCGGGACAACATTCACCCCTCCACTTT. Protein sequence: CASSLSGQHSPLHF.

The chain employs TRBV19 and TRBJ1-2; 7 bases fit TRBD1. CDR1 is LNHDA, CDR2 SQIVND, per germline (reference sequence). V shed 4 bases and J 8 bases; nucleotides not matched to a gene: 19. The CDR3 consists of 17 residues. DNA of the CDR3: TGTGCCAGTAGTACCCATCCTGGCGACAGGGCAAGTGAAGGCTACACCTTC. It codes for CASSTHPGDRASEGYTF.

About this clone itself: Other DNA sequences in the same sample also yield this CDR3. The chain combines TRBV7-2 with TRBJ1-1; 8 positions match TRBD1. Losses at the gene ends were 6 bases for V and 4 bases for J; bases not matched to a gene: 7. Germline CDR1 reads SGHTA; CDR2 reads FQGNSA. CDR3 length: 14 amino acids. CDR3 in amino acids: CASSPTGGGTEAFF. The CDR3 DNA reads TGTGCCAGCAGTCCAACAGGGGGGGGCACTGAAGCTTTCTTT.

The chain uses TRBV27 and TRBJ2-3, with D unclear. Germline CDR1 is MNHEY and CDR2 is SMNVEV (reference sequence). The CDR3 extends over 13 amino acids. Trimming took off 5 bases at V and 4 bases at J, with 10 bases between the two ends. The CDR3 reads CASSPQAADTQYF. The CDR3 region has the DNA TGTGCCAGCAGTCCCCAGGCGGCAGATACGCAGTATTTT.

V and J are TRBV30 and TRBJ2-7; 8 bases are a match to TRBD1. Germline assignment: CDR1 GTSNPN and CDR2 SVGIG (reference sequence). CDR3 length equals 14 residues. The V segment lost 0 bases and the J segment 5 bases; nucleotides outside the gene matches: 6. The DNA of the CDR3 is TGTGCCTGGAGTGTGGTAACAGGGGGGAACGAGCAGTACTTC. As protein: CAWSVVTGGNEQYF.

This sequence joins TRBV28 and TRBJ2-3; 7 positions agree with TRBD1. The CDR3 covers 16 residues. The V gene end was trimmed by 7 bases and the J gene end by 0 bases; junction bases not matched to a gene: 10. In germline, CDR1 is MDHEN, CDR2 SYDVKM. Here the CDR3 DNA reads TGTGCCAGCACCATCCCGGGACAGACAAGCACAGATACGCAGTATTTT. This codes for CASTIPGQTSTDTQYF.

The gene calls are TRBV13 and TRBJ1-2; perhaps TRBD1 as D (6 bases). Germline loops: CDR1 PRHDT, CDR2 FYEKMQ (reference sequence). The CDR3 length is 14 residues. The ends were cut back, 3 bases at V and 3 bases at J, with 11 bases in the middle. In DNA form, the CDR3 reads TGTGCCAGCAGCTTGGGCAGGGGCGACTATGGCTACACCTTC. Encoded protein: CASSLGRGDYGYTF.

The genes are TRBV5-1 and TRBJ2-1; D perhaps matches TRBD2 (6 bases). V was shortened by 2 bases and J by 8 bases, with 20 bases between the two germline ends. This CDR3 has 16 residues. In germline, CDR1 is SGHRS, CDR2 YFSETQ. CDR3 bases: TGCGCCAGCAGCTTATCGGGACCACTAGCCGGCTATGAGCAGTTCTTC. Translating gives CASSLSGPLAGYEQFF.

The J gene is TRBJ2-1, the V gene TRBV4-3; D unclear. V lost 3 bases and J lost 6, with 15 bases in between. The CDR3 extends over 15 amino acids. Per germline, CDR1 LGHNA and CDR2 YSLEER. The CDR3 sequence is CASSQVPNPSNEQFF. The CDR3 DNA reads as TGCGCCAGCAGCCAGGTCCCAAACCCGTCCAATGAGCAGTTCTTC.

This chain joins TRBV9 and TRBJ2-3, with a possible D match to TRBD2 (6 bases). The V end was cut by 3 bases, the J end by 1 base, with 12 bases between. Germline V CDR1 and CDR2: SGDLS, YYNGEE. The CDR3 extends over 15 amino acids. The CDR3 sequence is CASSALPSGTDTQYF. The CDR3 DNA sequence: TGTGCCAGCAGCGCCTTGCCTAGCGGCACAGATACGCAGTATTTT.

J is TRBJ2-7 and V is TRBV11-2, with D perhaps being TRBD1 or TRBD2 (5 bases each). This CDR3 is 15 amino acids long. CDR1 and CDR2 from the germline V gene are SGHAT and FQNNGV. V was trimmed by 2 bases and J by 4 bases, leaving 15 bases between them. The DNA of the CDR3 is TGTGCCAGCAGCTTATACTCGATGGGGGTGTACGAGCAGTACTTC. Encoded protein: CASSLYSMGVYEQYF.

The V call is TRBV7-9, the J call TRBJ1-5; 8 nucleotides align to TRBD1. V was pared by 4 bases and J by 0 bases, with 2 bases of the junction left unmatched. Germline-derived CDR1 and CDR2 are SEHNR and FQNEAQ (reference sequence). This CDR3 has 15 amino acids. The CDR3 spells CASSSQGDSNQPQHF. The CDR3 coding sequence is TGTGCCAGCAGCTCACAGGGGGATAGCAATCAGCCCCAGCATTTT.

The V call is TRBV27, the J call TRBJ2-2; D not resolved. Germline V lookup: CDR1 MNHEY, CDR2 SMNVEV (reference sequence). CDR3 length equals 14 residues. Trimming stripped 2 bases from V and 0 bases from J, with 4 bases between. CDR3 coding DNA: TGTGCCAGCAGTTTAAGGGCGAACACCGGGGAGCTGTTTTTT. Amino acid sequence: CASSLRANTGELFF.

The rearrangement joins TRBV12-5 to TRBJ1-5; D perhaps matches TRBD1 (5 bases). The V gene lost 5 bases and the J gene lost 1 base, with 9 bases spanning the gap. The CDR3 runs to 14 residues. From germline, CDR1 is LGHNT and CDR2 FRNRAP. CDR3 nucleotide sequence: TGTGCTAGTGGTATAGGGGAGAGCAATCAGCCCCAGCATTTT. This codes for CASGIGESNQPQHF.

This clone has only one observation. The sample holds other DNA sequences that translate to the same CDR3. CDR3 bases: TGTGCCAGCAGTTTAGGCGGCCTGAACACCGGGGAGCTGTTTTTT. It encodes CASSLGGLNTGELFF. The genes are TRBV27 and TRBJ2-2, with D unresolved. CDR3 length: 15 amino acids. V lost 2 bases, J lost 1 base, and 8 bases lay in between. From germline, CDR1 is MNHEY and CDR2 SMNVEV (reference sequence).

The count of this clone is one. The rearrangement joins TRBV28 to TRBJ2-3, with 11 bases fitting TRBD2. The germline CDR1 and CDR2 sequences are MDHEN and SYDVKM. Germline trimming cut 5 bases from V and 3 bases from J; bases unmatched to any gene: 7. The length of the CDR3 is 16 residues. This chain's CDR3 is CASSGILAGETDTQYF. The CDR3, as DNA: TGTGCCAGCAGTGGTATACTAGCGGGGGAGACAGATACGCAGTATTTT.

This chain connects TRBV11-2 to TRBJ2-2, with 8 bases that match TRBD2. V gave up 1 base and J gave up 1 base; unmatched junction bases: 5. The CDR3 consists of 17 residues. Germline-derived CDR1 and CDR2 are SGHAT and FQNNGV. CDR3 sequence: CASSLVTSGLNTGELFF. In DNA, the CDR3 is TGTGCCAGCAGCTTAGTTACTAGCGGATTGAACACCGGGGAGCTGTTTTTT.

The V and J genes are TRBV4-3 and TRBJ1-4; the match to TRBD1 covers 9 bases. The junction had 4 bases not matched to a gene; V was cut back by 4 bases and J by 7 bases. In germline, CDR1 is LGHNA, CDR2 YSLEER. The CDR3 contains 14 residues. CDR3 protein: CASSPGQGVEKLFF. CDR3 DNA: TGCGCCAGCAGCCCGGGACAGGGAGTTGAAAAACTGTTTTTT.

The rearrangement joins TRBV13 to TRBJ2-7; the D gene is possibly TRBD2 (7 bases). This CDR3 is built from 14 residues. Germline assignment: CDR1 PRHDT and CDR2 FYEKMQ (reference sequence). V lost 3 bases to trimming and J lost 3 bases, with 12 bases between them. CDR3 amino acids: CASSFEGGVYEQYF. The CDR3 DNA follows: TGTGCCAGCAGCTTTGAAGGGGGGGTCTACGAGCAGTACTTC.

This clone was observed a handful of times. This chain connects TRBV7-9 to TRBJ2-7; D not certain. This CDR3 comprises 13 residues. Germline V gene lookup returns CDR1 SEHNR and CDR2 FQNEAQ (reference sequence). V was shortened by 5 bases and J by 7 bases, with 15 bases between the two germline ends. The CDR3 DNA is TGTGCCAGCAGCCGAACCATTTCGATGGAGCAGTACTTC. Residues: CASSRTISMEQYF.

CDR3 DNA: TGTGCCAGCAGCTACCACACGGATGGACCCTTGTGGGAGACCCAGTACTTC. Amino acids: CASSYHTDGPLWETQYF. The chain links TRBV7-9 to TRBJ2-5; D not certain. Germline loops: CDR1 SEHNR, CDR2 FQNEAQ (reference sequence). V was shortened by 4 bases and J by 5 bases, with 23 bases between the two germline ends. The length of the CDR3 is 17 residues.

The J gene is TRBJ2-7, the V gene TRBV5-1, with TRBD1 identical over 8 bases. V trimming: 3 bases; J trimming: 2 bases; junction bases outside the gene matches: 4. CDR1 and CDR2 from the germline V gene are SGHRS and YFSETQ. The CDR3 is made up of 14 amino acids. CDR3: CASSWGQETYEQYF. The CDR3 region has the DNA TGCGCCAGCAGCTGGGGACAGGAGACCTACGAGCAGTACTTC.

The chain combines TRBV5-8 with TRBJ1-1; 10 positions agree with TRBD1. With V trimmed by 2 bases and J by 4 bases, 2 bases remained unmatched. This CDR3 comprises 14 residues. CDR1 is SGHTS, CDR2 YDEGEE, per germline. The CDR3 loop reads CASSFRDRGTEAFF. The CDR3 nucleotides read TGTGCCAGCAGCTTCCGGGACAGGGGCACTGAAGCTTTCTTT. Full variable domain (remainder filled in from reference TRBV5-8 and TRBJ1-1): EAGVTQSPTHLIKTRGQQATLRCSPISGHTSVYWYQQALGLGLQFLLWYDEGEERNRGNFPPRFSGRQFPNYSSELNVNALELEDSALYLCASSFRDRGTEAFFGQGTRLTVV.

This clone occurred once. In DNA, the CDR3 is TGTGCCAGCAGCTTATTTGGTCAGCCCCAGCATTTT. Translation gives CASSLFGQPQHF. The chain has TRBV13 and TRBJ1-5; D unresolved. Germline CDR1 PRHDT, CDR2 FYEKMQ (reference sequence). The CDR3 runs to 12 residues. Trimming shortened V by 2 bases and J by 6 bases, and 5 bases separated the two germline ends.